This T cell receptor (beta chain) was captured in a study of shared clonotypes between healthy human individuals. Note on this clone: As yet, its antigen is unknown.

Whole-study results and caveats: Estimated richness values were generally larger in naive subsets than in memory subsets.

V lost 3 bases to trimming and J lost 10 bases, with 10 bases between them. This CDR3 has 12 amino acids. The germline V gene has CDR1 MGHDK and CDR2 SYGVNS. Genomic DNA of every subset was divided equally among multiple immunoSEQ plates. Repertoires were generated with immunoSEQ multiplex PCR, while TCRdb's copy carries only in-frame clones and drops some. The table has roughly 2.2 million clones, over 85% seen once; the top ten hold around 0.4%. This clonotype originated in a man aged 18-30 years in good health. Some clones in this sample may be carry-over from other donors' samples. This sequence joins TRBV25-1 and TRBJ2-1, with D hard to call. Sample: naive CD4+ T cells from PBMCs. The subset: CD45RA+ positively selected. DNA of the CDR3: TGTGCCAGCAGTGATAGGTTGGCAGAGCAGTTCTTC. It encodes CASSDRLAEQFF.